This T cell receptor beta chain was documented in a study of blood T cells in healthy people across ages. The germline V gene encodes CDR1 MNHEY and CDR2 SVGAGI. The CDR3 spans 12 residues. Trimming removed 6 bases from V and 14 bases from J; junction bases left unmatched: 7. This clonotype has more than one count but fewer than ten. PCR was performed a second time for about 7 to 11 cycles using a sample-barcoded 5' primer and a J-beta primer mix. MiXCR, run by TCRdb on the 5' RACE reads, gives a single entry per CDR3 protein. The data show approximately 810,000 distinct CDR3 sequences, roughly 35% seen once.

This receptor was identified in a man aged 18 to 35 in good health. The V and J genes are TRBV6-5 and TRBJ1-6; 7 bases agree with TRBD1. Sequenced sample: blood. In DNA form, the CDR3 reads TGTGCCAGCAGCCCAACCCAGGGGGCCCTCCACTTT. Protein sequence: CASSPTQGALHF.